Sequencing of this TCR beta chain was carried out in a study of beta chain features in type 1 diabetes. Study-wide context: In age, gender and cell yields, patients were similar to healthy donors.

Expressed TCRB transcripts were sequenced because the isolated RNA had all been reverse transcribed beforehand. Only in-frame clones appear in the TCRdb table, and some are missing; sequencing was by immunoSEQ multiplex PCR. The sample has 300,000 to 400,000 clones, around 12% seen once; the top ten hold 0.017%. The junction had 5 bases not matched to a gene; V was cut back by 3 bases and J by 1 base. The germline V gene has CDR1 SGDLS and CDR2 YYNGEE. CDR3 length: 15 residues. Sorting with CD45RO/CCR7/CD25/CD127/CD95/CD27 yielded naive, central memory, regulatory and stem-like memory CD4+ cells. About this clone: The antigen is undetermined.

Points from the study as a whole: The analysis here could not establish whether HLA type shapes TCRB rearrangement.

Sequenced input: naive CD4+ T cells from blood. This chain joins TRBV9 and TRBJ1-1, with 8 positions matching TRBD1. The TCR was taken from a man between 18 and 35 years old in good health. The CDR3: CASSALGQGNTEAFF. The CDR3 DNA reads TGTGCCAGCAGCGCTCTAGGACAGGGGAACACTGAAGCTTTCTTT.